The next 5 T cell receptor beta chains were all read from a single sample in a study of TIL therapy for anti-PD-1-resistant metastatic lung cancer. The time point is: pre-treatment sample, taken before nivolumab and TIL therapy. Sequencing used immunoSEQ v3. Produced via immunoSEQ multiplex PCR; TCRdb's table is partial and in-frame only. The sample lists tens of thousands of clones, 79% seen once, with around 4.8% in the top ten. The source was blood, collected at baseline. All receptors come from a woman aged 30-79 years with non-small cell lung cancer.

The chain has TRBV11-2 and TRBJ2-7, with D possibly matching TRBD2 (5 bases). Germline V gives CDR1 SGHAT, CDR2 FQNNGV. The CDR3 covers 14 residues. Trimming left V 3 bases short and J 7 bases short, with 16 bases between. The CDR3 DNA follows: TGTGCCAGCAGCTTCGCCAGCGGAGTGACGGAGCAGTACTTC. This codes for CASSFASGVTEQYF.

The chain employs TRBV28 and TRBJ2-1; 12 positions match TRBD2. Germline CDR1 is MDHEN and CDR2 is SYDVKM. With V trimmed by 3 bases and J by 10 bases, 4 bases remained unmatched. CDR3 length: 14 amino acids. For the CDR3, the DNA is TGTGCCAGCAGTTTGGCTAGCGGGAGGGGAGAGCAGTTCTTC. It encodes CASSLASGRGEQFF. The variable domain in full, completed from reference TRBV28 and TRBJ2-1, reads DVKVTQSSRYLVKRTGEKVFLECVQDMDHENMFWYRQDPGLGLRLIYFSYDVKMKEKGDIPEGYSVSREKKERFSLILESASTNQTSMYLCASSLASGRGEQFFGPGTRLTVL.

This rearrangement joins TRBV12-5 to TRBJ1-4; D call uncertain. Trimming stripped 6 bases from V and 7 bases from J, with 15 bases between. Germline V lookup: CDR1 LGHNT, CDR2 FRNRAP. The CDR3 spans 14 residues. CDR3 loop: CASGHSRQSEKLFF. CDR3 DNA: TGTGCTAGTGGCCATAGTCGGCAGTCTGAAAAACTGTTTTTT. Based on the CDR3 plus reference TRBV12-5 and TRBJ1-4, the full variable domain is DARVTQTPRHKVTEMGQEVTMRCQPILGHNTVFWYRQTMMQGLELLAYFRNRAPLDDSGMPKDRFSAEMPDATLATLKIQPSEPRDSAVYFCASGHSRQSEKLFFGSGTQLSVL.

V gene TRBV2 combines with J gene TRBJ1-4; no clear D gene. With 2 bases removed from V and 7 bases from J, the gap between germline ends came to 11 bases. The CDR3 consists of 14 residues. The germline V gene encodes CDR1 SNHLY and CDR2 FYNNEI. The CDR3 loop reads CASSEQWTGEKLFF. The CDR3 region has the DNA TGTGCCAGCAGTGAACAGTGGACTGGTGAAAAACTGTTTTTT.

This clone was recorded a few times. The CDR3 is CASSPGTGNTGELFF. The DNA of the CDR3 is TGTGCCAGCAGCCCTGGGACAGGGAACACCGGGGAGCTGTTTTTT. V usage is TRBV7-7 and J usage is TRBJ2-2; 8 nucleotides line up with TRBD1. Germline V gene sequence: CDR1 SSHAT, CDR2 FNYEAQ (reference sequence). After removal of 5 bases from V and 1 base from J, the junction contained 3 bases not matched to a gene. This CDR3 contains 15 residues.